The source of this T cell receptor (beta chain) is a study of regulatory T cells in long-lasting Graves disease. Arm-PCR of CDR3 regions and iRepertoire HTBI primers were the basis on which TCR beta libraries were built. Authors' methods: Taken together, the samples had around 66 TRBV and 15 or so TRBJ segments identified. Each CDR3 protein gets one entry after TCRdb re-called the multiplex PCR reads with MiXCR. The authors' filters were not applied to this entry. The table records roughly 320,000 distinct CDR3 sequences, over 15% of them present only once. Indicated time point: newly diagnosed GD, antithyroid drugs for less than 3 months. Researchers made the TCR library from RNA that was extracted from PBMCs. Separately, the same data were catalogued under a study of T cells in Graves' hyperthyroidism and ophthalmopathy.

This receptor was obtained from a man between 40 and 49 years old with Graves disease. Sample: peripheral blood mononuclear cells (PBMCs), taken at new diagnosis, from a patient treated with antithyroid drugs.

The CDR3 sequence: CASSVDAGVNQPQHF. The CDR3 DNA sequence: TGTGCCAGCAGCGTAGATGCTGGGGTCAATCAGCCCCAGCATTTT. This chain connects TRBV9 to TRBJ1-5; D gene uncertain. From germline, CDR1 is SGDLS and CDR2 YYNGEE. Trimming shortened V by 0 bases and J by 3 bases, and 10 bases separated the two germline ends. The CDR3 runs to 15 residues.